The text below deals with one TCR beta chain. The target antigen is unknown. This entry comes from a study of cytomegalovirus exposure and HLA in healthy donors. Study-wide background: As an earlier analysis found, 180 million or so T cells yielded about 120 million unique TCR beta sequences.

Primers: 60 Vbeta forward and 13 Jbeta reverse. Method: immunoSEQ multiplex PCR; TCRdb's copy keeps in-frame clones and lacks some. The table lists 130,000 or so clones, about 83% of them singletons. The study's findings and limits: Presence/absence results assume similar sequencing depth per donor, which may not hold. Cytomegalovirus association was assigned to approximately 180 TCR beta chains. Follow-up analysis found HLA locus-dependent TCR association rates, highest for DRB1 and lowest for HLA-C.

Germline V lookup: CDR1 MNHEY, CDR2 SMNVEV (reference sequence). The CDR3 length is 15 residues. With 4 bases clipped from V and 4 bases from J, the junction kept 4 bases outside the gene matches. Material: PBMCs. The clonotype comes from a man aged 25 to 45 in good health and CMV-seronegative. The genes are TRBV27 and TRBJ2-2, with 9 bases fitting TRBD2. CDR3 bases: TGTGCCAGCAGTTCGCCGGGACTAGCCACCGGGGAGCTGTTTTTT. Residues: CASSSPGLATGELFF.